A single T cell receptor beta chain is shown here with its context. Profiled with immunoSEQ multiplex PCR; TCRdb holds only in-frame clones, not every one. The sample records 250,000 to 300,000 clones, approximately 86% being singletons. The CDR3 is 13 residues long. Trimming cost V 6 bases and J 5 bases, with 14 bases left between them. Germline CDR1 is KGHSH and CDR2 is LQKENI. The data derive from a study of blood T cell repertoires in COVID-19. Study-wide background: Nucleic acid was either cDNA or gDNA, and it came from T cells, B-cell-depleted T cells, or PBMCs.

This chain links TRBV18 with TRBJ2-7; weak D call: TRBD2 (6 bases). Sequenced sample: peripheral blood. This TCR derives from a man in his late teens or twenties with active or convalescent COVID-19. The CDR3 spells CASSPGVRDEQYF. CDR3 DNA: TGTGCCAGCTCGCCGGGAGTCCGCGACGAGCAGTACTTC.